This T cell receptor beta chain emerged from a study of blood T cells in healthy people across ages. The use of a sample-barcoded 5' primer and a J-beta primer mix characterized a second PCR of roughly 6 to 11 cycles. A minimum of 3 million CDR3-containing paired-end reads was obtained for each sample. TCRdb reanalysed the 5' RACE reads using MiXCR and keeps one entry per CDR3 protein. The table shows about 800,000 distinct CDR3 sequences, with 20% to 25% occurring only once. V was pared by 3 bases and J by 2 bases, with 11 bases of the junction left unmatched. CDR3 length: 18 amino acids. CDR1 and CDR2 from the germline V gene are SGDLS and YYNGEE. The same data also went into a second study, on T cells of mothers and their children. From that paper: Each mother yielded more than 8 million TCR beta CDR3 reads. Each child yielded several million reads.

The source of this sequence is a boy between 10 and 17 years old in good health. The specimen sequenced was blood. The genes are TRBV9 and TRBJ2-1; 10 positions match TRBD2. CDR3 protein: CASSADRVAGGPYNEQFF. The CDR3 nucleotides read TGTGCCAGCAGCGCAGACAGGGTAGCGGGAGGACCCTACAATGAGCAGTTCTTC. Supplemented by reference TRBV9 and TRBJ2-1, the full variable domain reads DSGVTQTPKHLITATGQRVTLRCSPRSGDLSVYWYQQSLDQGLQFLIQYYNGEERAKGNILERFSAQQFPDLHSELNLSSLELGDSALYFCASSADRVAGGPYNEQFFGPGTRLTVL.